This T cell receptor beta chain was sequenced in a study of beta chain features in type 1 diabetes (dated by TCRdb to the late 2010s). Background on the whole study: Mean age, gender distribution, total cell number and subset yield did not differ between patients and healthy donors. Across all samples, fewer than 130 million sorted cells were examined, and cell number per subset correlated strongly with RNA yield. Naive and central memory subsets were obtained from all 30 or so donors, but regulatory and stem cell-like memory subsets were isolated from only 8 patients and roughly eight healthy donors. In the study, TCRB repertoires of sorted circulating CD4+ T cell subsets from recently diagnosed type 1 diabetes patients were compared with those of matched healthy donors.

Results and caveats for the whole study, not just this receptor: Naive, central memory and regulatory TCRB repertoires appeared more similar among patients than among healthy donors. Because the HLA sub-analyses included only small numbers of individuals, any influence of HLA type on TCRB rearrangement was left unresolved. Shorter templates might have been favored by PCR, but patient and control samples were amplified and corrected together, so both groups would have been affected equally by any skew. Patients with type 1 diabetes made fewer insertions and deleted more nucleotides at VDJ recombination sites, implying thymic rearrangement abnormalities. A moderate but significant shortening of TCRB CDR3 length was observed in type 1 diabetes patients in all four CD4+ subsets. Because cDNA rather than genomic DNA was sequenced, highly expressing activated cells could have been over-represented, although no difference in activation and CD3 levels was found between groups.

The entire amount of isolated RNA was reverse transcribed using the High Capacity cDNA Reverse Transcription Kit, so the sequenced TCRB transcripts were expressed ones. Naive, central memory and regulatory T cell samples underwent deep immunoSEQ sequencing, averaging approximately 3.5 million total reads per sample. Sorted cells were lysed in RLT buffer and RNA was extracted with DNase-treated RNeasy Micro or Mini kits, depending on cell number. Each cell subset was processed on its own to prevent cross-contamination, while patient and healthy donor samples were processed together. The immunoSEQ multiplex PCR was used to amplify TCRB sequences from cDNA, generating 87-bp fragments that spanned the CDR3 region. Sequencing of the amplicons was done on the Illumina HiSeq platform. The paper's processing steps were these. Synthetic template baselines were used to correct PCR bias computationally, reads within Hamming distance 2 were collapsed together, and singletons that could not be merged were discarded. By aligning reads against IMGT, V, D and J genes, CDR3 length, and insertions or deletions at six rearrangement sites were assigned. Within each subset, clonotype counts were normalized to sorted cell number, and only after that were true diversity and Gini coefficients computed with the tcR R package. The overlap coefficient, calculated on TCRB nucleotide sequences, was used to quantify repertoire sharing. Not all clones reach the TCRdb copy of this immuneACCESS table, which keeps in-frame sequences only. Checked studies attribute under half of the gap to unresolved V genes and leave the rest unexplained. The V and J calls and clone size were taken over from that table, and D and trimming were inferred from the DNA. This sample gives about 180,000 clones in total; 7.8% of them show up just once. Of the sample, about 1% falls within the top ten clones.

Each donor gave one peripheral blood draw, averaging roughly 0.11 L, which was collected into heparinised tubes. A BD FACSAria II and a panel including CD45RO, CCR7, CD25, CD127, CD95 and CD27 were used to sort naive, central memory, regulatory and stem cell-like memory CD4+ T cells. Purity was above 98% for every sorted population. PBMCs were isolated immediately by Lymphoprep density gradient centrifugation and stained directly without culture. To minimize batch effects, samples were stained and sorted in pairs, one healthy donor with one patient per experiment. This clone was detected ten times or more. Its antigen remains unidentified. Base qualities are missing; no much larger clone stands one base away. CDR1 and CDR2 are drawn from the germline V gene: SGDLS, YYNGEE. Taken from cysteine to phenylalanine, the CDR3 has 13 residues. Just CDR3 DNA is preserved here, 39 bases in frame from base 1. V sheds 4 bases and J sheds 8 bases, leaving 12 bases between their ends.

In this chain, TRBV9 is recombined with TRBJ2-2; 6 matching bases give a weak D call of TRBD2. The origin of this receptor is a woman in her thirties or forties with type 1 diabetes. The sample comprised central memory CD4+ T cells from blood. CDR3 loop: CASSFTSLGELFF. DNA sequence: TGTGCCAGCAGCTTTACTAGCTTGGGGGAGCTGTTTTTT.